The clone carrying this TCR beta chain was counted only a few times. After removal of 6 bases from V and 3 bases from J, the junction contained 8 bases not matched to a gene. The CDR3 sequence is 14 residues long. Germline CDR1 MDHEN, CDR2 SYDVKM. The data were taken from a study of blood T cells in healthy people across ages. A J-beta primer mix and a sample-barcoded 5' primer were used in a second PCR of roughly 6 to 11 cycles. TCRdb processed the 5' RACE reads anew with MiXCR; each CDR3 protein has one entry. The sample yields 1.4 million to 1.5 million distinct CDR3 sequences, 42% seen once. This sequence was found in a woman younger than 35 in good health. The genes are TRBV28 and TRBJ2-7; 7 nucleotides agree with TRBD2. The sample comprised blood. The CDR3 DNA is TGTGCCAGCAGCAGCGGGACGGTGCGCTACGAGCAGTACTTC. It translates to CASSSGTVRYEQYF.